The following is a TCR beta chain sequence with its context. This clonotype has a count of ten or more. Its binding antigen is unknown. No much larger clonotype is one base removed from it; base qualities were not supplied. The data originate from a study of T-cell reconstitution after alpha-beta-depleted transplantation in children (dated by TCRdb to about 2016). At the level of the whole study: Using TCR repertoire profiling, the study quantitatively followed how T-cell immune reconstitution unfolded in children after TCRalphabeta/CD19-depleted allogeneic hematopoietic cell transplantation.

Results and caveats for the whole study, not just this receptor: Apparently early alphabetaT-cell count recovery about two months after transplant reportedly relied on only several hundred rapidly expanded clones derived from non-depleted graft cells. Hyperexpanded clone frequencies declined over subsequent months; after one year, T-cell counts and TCRbeta diversity were mostly attributed to newly produced T cells. In some patients, the high TCRbeta diversity seen at day 60 was put down to recipient T cells and intrathymic progenitors that had survived conditioning.

The label giving this sample's time point can be read as: day 60 (about 2 months) after transplantation. Sample treatment or condition, as interpreted from the label and publication: allogeneic hematopoietic cell transplantation with graft depleted of TCRalphabeta T cells and CD19 B cells. Transplant recipients were children who received TCRalphabeta/CD19-depleted allogeneic hematopoietic cell grafts. The library relied on PCR. Sequencing took place on an Illumina HiSeq 2500. TCR libraries were prepared with molecular barcoding, using unique molecular identifiers to normalize TCRbeta repertoire quantification. Using fastp trimming at Q25 and MiXCR clonotype assembly, TCRdb reanalyzed the public sequencing data and kept in-frame beta chains. For every CDR3 protein sequence, its rows merge into one entry that carries the most common genes and DNA. Across this sample there are approximately 97,000 distinct CDR3 sequences, with approximately 5.4% seen only once. Roughly 5.5% of the sample goes to the ten largest clones.

CDR1 and CDR2 were assigned from the germline V gene (reference sequence) as DFQATT and SNEGSKA. V is cut by 2 bases and J by 7 bases, and the space between the germline ends is 5 bases. The CDR3 runs 11 amino acids, cysteine and phenylalanine included. The only DNA kept is the CDR3, 33 bases in frame from the first base. This receptor chain uses TRBV20-1 and TRBJ1-4; a confident D gene designation cannot be given. The sequences come from PBMCs, mostly from graft donor cells, collected 60 days after TCRalphabeta/CD19-depleted stem cell transplant. This clonotype was sampled from a female patient aged 2-9 years who had a stem cell transplant for Fanconi anemia, so the T cells may come from the graft donor. CDR3 sequence: CSARSSEKLFF. In nucleotide form, the sequence is TGCAGTGCTAGATCAAGTGAAAAACTGTTTTTT.